These T cell receptor beta chains were read from a single sample in a study of T cells in Graves' hyperthyroidism and ophthalmopathy. Each CDR3 protein is one row after TCRdb ran MiXCR on the multiplex PCR reads. This table holds hundreds of thousands of distinct CDR3 sequences, around 15% found once. Sequenced: blood. These receptors were collected from a young woman with Graves' hyperthyroidism. The CDR3 runs from the conserved cysteine through the conserved F or W. The D gene is left open where the match is weak. Rows give clone size only sometimes, using once, few, many, or a class for an expanded clone.

v_call: TRBV27; j_call: TRBJ2-1; d_call: NA; clone_size: many; cdr3_length: 17; cdr3_aa: CASSPPPGTSSYNEQFF; cdr3_nt: TGTGCCAGCAGTCCACCCCCCGGGACATCTTCCTACAATGAGCAGTTCTTC
v_call: TRBV27; j_call: TRBJ1-5; d_call: NA; clone_size: few; cdr3_length: 14; cdr3_aa: CASGPTGISQPQHF; cdr3_nt: TGTGCCAGCGGACCCACAGGGATAAGTCAGCCCCAGCATTTT
v_call: TRBV12-3/TRBV12-4; j_call: TRBJ1-6; d_call: NA; clone_size: many; cdr3_length: 14; cdr3_aa: CASSLGPGPRALHF; cdr3_nt: TGTGCCAGCAGTTTAGGTCCAGGGCCTAGGGCCCTCCACTTT
v_call: TRBV7-2; j_call: TRBJ2-7; d_call: TRBD2; clone_size: many; cdr3_length: 17; cdr3_aa: CASSPPPPGLAGFEQYF; cdr3_nt: TGTGCCAGCAGCCCACCTCCCCCCGGACTAGCGGGTTTCGAGCAGTACTTC
v_call: TRBV2; j_call: TRBJ1-5; d_call: TRBD1; clone_size: many; cdr3_length: 12; cdr3_aa: CASSGTAQPQHF; cdr3_nt: TGTGCCAGCAGCGGGACAGCTCAGCCCCAGCATTTT
v_call: TRBV11-2; j_call: TRBJ2-1; d_call: TRBD2; clone_size: many; cdr3_length: 16; cdr3_aa: CASSSPSGRIDNEQFF; cdr3_nt: TGTGCCAGCAGCTCGCCTAGCGGGAGGATTGACAATGAGCAGTTCTTC
v_call: TRBV27; j_call: TRBJ2-1; d_call: TRBD2; clone_size: many; cdr3_length: 16; cdr3_aa: CASSDGTSGALDEQFF; cdr3_nt: TGTGCCAGCAGTGACGGGACTAGCGGTGCGTTGGATGAGCAGTTCTTC
v_call: TRBV11-2; j_call: TRBJ2-5; d_call: NA; clone_size: NA; cdr3_length: 14; cdr3_aa: CASSSFWRQETQYF; cdr3_nt: TGTGCCAGCAGCTCCTTTTGGAGACAAGAGACCCAGTACTTC
v_call: TRBV14; j_call: TRBJ1-5; d_call: NA; clone_size: few; cdr3_length: 14; cdr3_aa: CASSSPGGNQPQHF; cdr3_nt: TGTGCCAGCAGCTCACCGGGGGGCAATCAGCCCCAGCATTTT
v_call: TRBV7-3; j_call: TRBJ2-1; d_call: NA; clone_size: few; cdr3_length: 15; cdr3_aa: CASSLDPTKRGEQFF; cdr3_nt: TGTGCCAGCAGCTTAGACCCGACAAAGAGGGGGGAGCAGTTCTTC
v_call: TRBV6-2/TRBV6-3; j_call: TRBJ2-6; d_call: NA; clone_size: few; cdr3_length: 19; cdr3_aa: CASSYALGLQDSGANVLTF; cdr3_nt: TGTGCCAGCAGTTACGCTCTAGGACTCCAGGACTCTGGGGCCAACGTCCTGACTTTC
v_call: TRBV2; j_call: TRBJ2-3; d_call: TRBD2; clone_size: NA; cdr3_length: 17; cdr3_aa: CASSSPSLAGDTDTQYF; cdr3_nt: TGTGCCAGCAGTTCCCCCTCACTAGCGGGAGACACAGATACGCAGTATTTT
v_call: TRBV7-9; j_call: TRBJ1-2; d_call: NA; clone_size: NA; cdr3_length: 14; cdr3_aa: CASSLRDANYGYTF; cdr3_nt: TGTGCCAGCAGCTTAAGGGACGCTAACTATGGCTACACCTTC
v_call: TRBV14; j_call: TRBJ1-2; d_call: TRBD1; clone_size: NA; cdr3_length: 18; cdr3_aa: CASSQHRTGGAGPIGYTF; cdr3_nt: TGTGCCAGCAGCCAACACCGGACAGGGGGCGCCGGCCCTATCGGCTACACCTTC
v_call: TRBV2; j_call: TRBJ2-4; d_call: NA; clone_size: many; cdr3_length: 12; cdr3_aa: CASSRDSDIQYF; cdr3_nt: TGTGCCAGCAGTCGGGACTCAGACATTCAGTACTTC
v_call: TRBV7-2; j_call: TRBJ2-5; d_call: NA; clone_size: many; cdr3_length: 14; cdr3_aa: CASSLRTVQETQYF; cdr3_nt: TGTGCCAGCAGCTTACGGACAGTTCAAGAGACCCAGTACTTC
v_call: TRBV6-6; j_call: TRBJ1-1; d_call: NA; clone_size: many; cdr3_length: 15; cdr3_aa: CASSYSTGPNTEAFF; cdr3_nt: TGTGCCAGCAGTTACTCGACGGGCCCGAACACTGAAGCTTTCTTT
v_call: TRBV30; j_call: TRBJ1-5; d_call: TRBD1; clone_size: many; cdr3_length: 16; cdr3_aa: CAWSVARTGVNQPQHF; cdr3_nt: TGTGCCTGGAGTGTGGCTCGGACAGGGGTAAATCAGCCCCAGCATTTT
v_call: TRBV28; j_call: TRBJ2-7; d_call: TRBD2; clone_size: NA; cdr3_length: 14; cdr3_aa: CASSFPGGAYEQYF; cdr3_nt: TGTGCCAGCAGTTTCCCGGGGGGGGCCTACGAGCAGTACTTC
v_call: TRBV18; j_call: TRBJ1-1; d_call: NA; clone_size: NA; cdr3_length: 13; cdr3_aa: CASSPDANTEAFF; cdr3_nt: TGTGCCAGCTCACCGGACGCGAACACTGAAGCTTTCTTT
v_call: TRBV28; j_call: TRBJ2-7; d_call: TRBD1; clone_size: many; cdr3_length: 16; cdr3_aa: CASSLPPGQTPYEQYF; cdr3_nt: TGTGCCAGCAGTCTCCCTCCGGGACAGACGCCCTACGAGCAGTACTTC
v_call: TRBV11-2; j_call: TRBJ2-3; d_call: TRBD2; clone_size: many; cdr3_length: 14; cdr3_aa: CASSFPGLANTQYF; cdr3_nt: TGTGCCAGCAGCTTCCCGGGACTAGCGAATACGCAGTATTTT
v_call: TRBV9; j_call: TRBJ2-1; d_call: NA; clone_size: few; cdr3_length: 13; cdr3_aa: CASSATGGHKQFF; cdr3_nt: TGTGCCAGCAGCGCCACCGGAGGGCACAAACAGTTCTTC
v_call: TRBV18; j_call: TRBJ2-1; d_call: TRBD1; clone_size: NA; cdr3_length: 15; cdr3_aa: CASSPVWTGNNEQFF; cdr3_nt: TGTGCCAGCTCACCGGTTTGGACAGGAAATAATGAGCAGTTCTTC
v_call: TRBV28; j_call: TRBJ2-3; d_call: NA; clone_size: few; cdr3_length: 15; cdr3_aa: CASMHPRASTDTQYF; cdr3_nt: TGTGCCAGCATGCACCCACGGGCCAGCACAGATACGCAGTATTTT
v_call: TRBV13; j_call: TRBJ2-1; d_call: TRBD2; clone_size: many; cdr3_length: 14; cdr3_aa: CASSLLQLAGVQFF; cdr3_nt: TGTGCCAGCAGCTTACTCCAACTAGCGGGGGTGCAGTTCTTC
v_call: TRBV11-1; j_call: TRBJ2-6; d_call: NA; clone_size: many; cdr3_length: 14; cdr3_aa: CASRRSSGANVLTF; cdr3_nt: TGTGCCAGCAGAAGGAGCTCTGGGGCCAACGTCCTGACTTTC
v_call: TRBV10-3; j_call: TRBJ2-5; d_call: NA; clone_size: many; cdr3_length: 15; cdr3_aa: CAISLRESTRETQYF; cdr3_nt: TGTGCCATCAGTTTACGGGAATCGACGCGCGAGACCCAGTACTTC
v_call: TRBV27; j_call: TRBJ1-5; d_call: NA; clone_size: NA; cdr3_length: 15; cdr3_aa: CASSLSWQGYQPQHF; cdr3_nt: TGTGCCAGCAGTTTATCGTGGCAGGGCTATCAGCCCCAGCATTTT
v_call: TRBV12-3/TRBV12-4; j_call: TRBJ1-2; d_call: NA; clone_size: NA; cdr3_length: 14; cdr3_aa: CASSLFGVSYGYTF; cdr3_nt: TGTGCCAGCAGTTTATTCGGCGTCTCCTATGGCTACACCTTC
v_call: TRBV6-1; j_call: TRBJ2-3; d_call: NA; clone_size: many; cdr3_length: 15; cdr3_aa: CASSPRSDSTDTQYF; cdr3_nt: TGTGCCAGCAGCCCCAGATCGGACAGCACAGATACGCAGTATTTT
v_call: TRBV12-3/TRBV12-4; j_call: TRBJ2-2; d_call: NA; clone_size: few; cdr3_length: 15; cdr3_aa: CASGHPSANTGELFF; cdr3_nt: TGTGCCAGCGGCCATCCGTCCGCGAACACCGGGGAGCTGTTTTTT
v_call: TRBV27; j_call: TRBJ2-6; d_call: NA; clone_size: many; cdr3_length: 16; cdr3_aa: CASSHRLISGANVLTF; cdr3_nt: TGTGCCAGCAGTCACCGACTTATCTCTGGGGCCAACGTCCTGACTTTC
v_call: TRBV7-9; j_call: TRBJ2-1; d_call: NA; clone_size: few; cdr3_length: 11; cdr3_aa: CASSDGVWQFF; cdr3_nt: TGTGCCAGCAGCGACGGGGTCTGGCAGTTCTTC
v_call: TRBV18; j_call: TRBJ1-2; d_call: NA; clone_size: NA; cdr3_length: 14; cdr3_aa: CASSPVDRWEGYTF; cdr3_nt: TGTGCCAGCTCACCAGTCGACAGGTGGGAAGGCTACACCTTC
v_call: TRBV2; j_call: TRBJ2-1; d_call: TRBD2; clone_size: NA; cdr3_length: 16; cdr3_aa: CASLAGDLLRYNEQFF; cdr3_nt: TGTGCCAGCCTAGCGGGAGACCTCCTTAGATACAATGAGCAGTTCTTC
v_call: TRBV28; j_call: TRBJ2-3; d_call: NA; clone_size: many; cdr3_length: 12; cdr3_aa: CASSGYGPAQYF; cdr3_nt: TGTGCCAGCAGTGGGTATGGCCCGGCGCAGTATTTT
v_call: TRBV5-1; j_call: TRBJ2-7; d_call: NA; clone_size: many; cdr3_length: 11; cdr3_aa: CASSSNSEQYF; cdr3_nt: TGCGCCAGCAGCTCGAACAGCGAGCAGTACTTC
v_call: TRBV5-4; j_call: TRBJ2-7; d_call: NA; clone_size: few; cdr3_length: 14; cdr3_aa: CASSSRDGAYEQYF; cdr3_nt: TGTGCCAGCAGCTCCCGGGACGGAGCCTACGAGCAGTACTTC
v_call: TRBV5-1; j_call: TRBJ2-1; d_call: TRBD1; clone_size: few; cdr3_length: 14; cdr3_aa: CASSSTGGRNEQFF; cdr3_nt: TGCGCCAGCAGCTCGACAGGGGGCCGCAATGAGCAGTTCTTC
v_call: TRBV6-6; j_call: TRBJ1-6; d_call: NA; clone_size: NA; cdr3_length: 15; cdr3_aa: CASSYSSGANSPLHF; cdr3_nt: TGTGCCAGCAGTTACTCATCCGGAGCAAATTCACCCCTCCACTTT
v_call: TRBV7-3; j_call: TRBJ2-3; d_call: TRBD2; clone_size: many; cdr3_length: 14; cdr3_aa: CASSGTSGPDTQYF; cdr3_nt: TGTGCCAGCAGCGGGACTAGCGGACCAGATACGCAGTATTTT
v_call: TRBV6-5; j_call: TRBJ2-2; d_call: NA; clone_size: many; cdr3_length: 16; cdr3_aa: CASSYSTRERTGELFF; cdr3_nt: TGTGCCAGCAGTTACTCGACCCGGGAGAGGACCGGGGAGCTGTTTTTT
v_call: TRBV7-2; j_call: TRBJ2-7; d_call: TRBD1; clone_size: many; cdr3_length: 13; cdr3_aa: CASSGQGAGEQYF; cdr3_nt: TGTGCCAGCAGCGGGCAGGGGGCGGGGGAGCAGTACTTC
v_call: TRBV4-2; j_call: TRBJ1-4; d_call: NA; clone_size: NA; cdr3_length: 15; cdr3_aa: CASSPRGGRVEKLFF; cdr3_nt: TGTGCCAGCAGCCCTCGCGGAGGGAGGGTCGAAAAACTGTTTTTT
v_call: TRBV29-1; j_call: TRBJ2-7; d_call: NA; clone_size: many; cdr3_length: 13; cdr3_aa: CSAQSGLGFEQYF; cdr3_nt: TGCAGTGCTCAGTCGGGTTTGGGCTTCGAGCAGTACTTC
v_call: TRBV6-1; j_call: TRBJ1-3; d_call: TRBD1; clone_size: few; cdr3_length: 13; cdr3_aa: CARRQGLGNTIYF; cdr3_nt: TGTGCCCGCCGACAGGGTTTGGGAAACACCATATATTTT
v_call: TRBV2; j_call: TRBJ2-3; d_call: NA; clone_size: NA; cdr3_length: 18; cdr3_aa: CASILEQGIRWGTDTQYF; cdr3_nt: NA
v_call: TRBV12-3/TRBV12-4; j_call: TRBJ1-1; d_call: NA; clone_size: many; cdr3_length: 13; cdr3_aa: CASSFNRDTEAFF; cdr3_nt: TGTGCCAGCAGTTTTAACAGAGACACTGAAGCTTTCTTT
v_call: TRBV27; j_call: TRBJ2-7; d_call: NA; clone_size: NA; cdr3_length: 14; cdr3_aa: CASSIYPGSYEQYF; cdr3_nt: TGTGCCAGCAGTATCTACCCCGGGTCGTACGAGCAGTACTTC
v_call: TRBV28; j_call: TRBJ2-5; d_call: TRBD2; clone_size: many; cdr3_length: 15; cdr3_aa: CASGILAGGPETQYF; cdr3_nt: TGTGCCAGTGGGATTTTAGCGGGAGGGCCAGAGACCCAGTACTTC
v_call: TRBV7-8; j_call: TRBJ1-2; d_call: NA; clone_size: NA; cdr3_length: 14; cdr3_aa: CASSLPGEGYGYTF; cdr3_nt: TGTGCCAGCAGCTTACCGGGGGAGGGGTATGGCTACACCTTC
v_call: TRBV7-8; j_call: TRBJ2-2; d_call: NA; clone_size: few; cdr3_length: 14; cdr3_aa: CASSLRRTTGELFF; cdr3_nt: TGTGCCAGCAGCTTACGTCGGACAACCGGGGAGCTGTTTTTT
v_call: TRBV5-1; j_call: TRBJ2-5; d_call: NA; clone_size: NA; cdr3_length: 15; cdr3_aa: CASSLYPGAGETQYF; cdr3_nt: TGCGCCAGCAGCTTATACCCGGGGGCCGGGGAGACCCAGTACTTC